The clone carrying this TCR beta chain was observed a handful of times. The data were obtained in a study of T cell changes during pregnancy in multiple sclerosis. TCRdb's table, derived via immunoSEQ multiplex PCR, lists solely in-frame clones and lacks some. The sample shows under 70,000 clones, 92% of them seen only once. Germline V lookup: CDR1 LGHNA, CDR2 YNFKEQ. The CDR3 contains 15 residues. Trimming removed 1 base at V and 8 bases at J, with 15 bases between. This chain connects TRBV4-2 to TRBJ1-3; tentatively, D is TRBD1 (5 bases). This TCR was sampled from a female donor with multiple sclerosis, enrolled in a pregnancy study. Sequenced material: CD4+ T cells from peripheral blood mononuclear cells, taken after pregnancy. CDR3 in DNA: TGTGCCAGCAGCCAAGGCCAGGGCATCGAGGACACCATATATTTT. Translated: CASSQGQGIEDTIYF.